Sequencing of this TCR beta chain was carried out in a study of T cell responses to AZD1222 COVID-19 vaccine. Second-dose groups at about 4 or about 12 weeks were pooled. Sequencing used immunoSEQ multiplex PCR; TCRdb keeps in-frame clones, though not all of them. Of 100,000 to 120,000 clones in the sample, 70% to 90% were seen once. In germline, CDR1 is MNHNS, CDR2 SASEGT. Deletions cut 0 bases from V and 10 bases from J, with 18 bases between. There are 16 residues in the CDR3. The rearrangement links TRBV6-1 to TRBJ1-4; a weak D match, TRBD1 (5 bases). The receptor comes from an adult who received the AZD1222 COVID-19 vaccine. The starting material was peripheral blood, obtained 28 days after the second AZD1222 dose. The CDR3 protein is CASSEALGDRGGKLFF. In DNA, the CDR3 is TGTGCCAGCAGTGAAGCCTTAGGAGACAGAGGTGGAAAACTGTTTTTT.